This passage covers 18 T cell receptor beta chains from one sample sequenced in a study of cytomegalovirus exposure and HLA in healthy donors. This PCR relied on a set of 60 Vbeta primers and 13 Jbeta primers. Only in-frame clones appear in the TCRdb table, and some are missing; sequencing was by immunoSEQ multiplex PCR. In the table there are under 200,000 clones, roughly 74% of which are singletons. The sample taken for sequencing was PBMCs. All receptors come from a woman younger than 45 in good health and CMV-seronegative.

This clone came up a few times. The chain carries TRBV21-1 and TRBJ2-7; the D call in the table, TRBD1, was not verified against the DNA. TRBV21-1 is a recognized pseudogene. This CDR3 has 17 residues. The CDR3 loop reads CASSKRTGGSAYYEQYF. In DNA form, the CDR3 reads TGTGCCAGCAGCAAGAGGACAGGGGGCTCGGCGTACTACGAGCAGTACTTC.

The chain is built from TRBV19 and TRBJ1-1, with TRBD1 matching 7 bases. CDR1 LNHDA and CDR2 SQIVND come from the germline V gene (reference sequence). The V gene end was trimmed by 5 bases and the J gene end by 5 bases; junction bases not matched to a gene: 8. The CDR3 spans 14 residues. CDR3 sequence reads: CASSRQGVGTEAFF. The CDR3 DNA reads TGTGCCAGTAGTCGACAGGGAGTGGGGACTGAAGCTTTCTTT.

A single count supports this clone. This sequence joins TRBV4-3 and TRBJ1-2, with 7 bases identical to TRBD1. V was clipped by 1 base and J by 4 bases; unmatched bases: 6. Germline-derived CDR1 and CDR2 are LGHNA and YSLEER. The CDR3 has 15 amino acids. The CDR3 DNA is TGCGCCAGCAGCCAAGCCCCGGACAGGCCCTATGGCTACACCTTC. Protein sequence: CASSQAPDRPYGYTF.

The chain combines TRBV5-1 with TRBJ2-7, with a tentative D call TRBD1 (5 bases). CDR1 SGHRS and CDR2 YFSETQ come from the germline V gene. Trimming left V 1 base short and J 1 base short, with 12 bases between. This CDR3 has 15 amino acids. CDR3 residues: CASSLKGLGSYEQYF. The CDR3 DNA sequence: TGCGCCAGCAGCTTGAAGGGGCTCGGGTCCTACGAGCAGTACTTC.

The chain is built from TRBV9 and TRBJ1-1; 8 bases line up with TRBD1. The CDR3 contains 16 residues. Germline CDR1 and CDR2: SGDLS and YYNGEE. Unmatched junction bases numbered 10, after V lost 3 bases and J lost 3 bases. CDR3 coding DNA: TGTGCCAGCAGCGCTAATTCAGGGGGCACGGACACTGAAGCTTTCTTT. Translated: CASSANSGGTDTEAFF.

This clone appeared a few times. V usage is TRBV7-2 and J usage is TRBJ2-7, with 7 positions matching TRBD2. Trimming cost V 2 bases and J 6 bases; bases outside gene matches: 4. The CDR3 consists of 13 residues. CDR1 is SGHTA, CDR2 FQGNSA, per germline. CDR3 bases: TGTGCCAGCAGCTTAAGGACTAGACGCGAGCAGTACTTC. This encodes CASSLRTRREQYF.

The chain is built from TRBV7-6 and TRBJ1-5, with D unclear. CDR3 length: 16 residues. In germline, CDR1 is SGHVS, CDR2 FNYEAQ. V shed 0 bases and J shed 1 base, with 10 bases lying between them. The CDR3 region has the DNA TGTGCCAGCAGCTTAGCGCGGCGGGAGAGCAATCAGCCCCAGCATTTT. As protein: CASSLARRESNQPQHF.

This clone is a singleton in its sample. V gene TRBV10-2 combines with J gene TRBJ1-3; TRBD1 might be the D (5 bases). This CDR3 region has 14 residues. V dropped 6 bases and J dropped 2 bases, with 11 bases sitting between them. Germline CDR1 reads WSHSY; CDR2 reads SAAADI. This CDR3 reads CASRTREAGNTIYF. Written as DNA, the CDR3 is TGCGCCAGCAGAACCAGGGAGGCTGGAAACACCATATATTTT.

This clone turned up a few times. The chain combines TRBV27 with TRBJ1-1; D is uncertain. Germline V lookup: CDR1 MNHEY, CDR2 SMNVEV (reference sequence). Trimming cost V 6 bases and J 3 bases, with 8 bases left between them. This CDR3 has 12 residues. In DNA, the CDR3 is TGTGCCAGCAGGCGTTTTGACACTGAAGCTTTCTTT. Amino acids: CASRRFDTEAFF.

V usage is TRBV27 and J usage is TRBJ2-5; 7 bases line up with TRBD1. Germline V CDR1 and CDR2: MNHEY, SMNVEV (reference sequence). CDR3 length equals 14 residues. The junction had 8 bases not matched to a gene; V was cut back by 6 bases and J by 4 bases. The CDR3 is CASRPTGRGETQYF. The DNA of the CDR3 is TGTGCCAGCAGACCGACAGGGCGCGGAGAGACCCAGTACTTC.

V and J are TRBV5-1 and TRBJ2-7, with 11 positions matching TRBD2. The CDR3 consists of 15 residues. V shed 4 bases and J 5 bases; nucleotides not matched to a gene: 8. CDR1 and CDR2 (germline): SGHRS, YFSETQ. The CDR3 loop is CASSGQTSGIHEQYF. The CDR3 DNA reads TGCGCCAGCAGCGGCCAGACTAGCGGGATCCACGAGCAGTACTTC.

The V gene is TRBV5-1, the J gene TRBJ2-5; 8 bases match TRBD1. The CDR3 is made up of 15 amino acids. V lost 4 bases to trimming and J lost 1 base; unmatched junction nucleotides: 6. From germline, CDR1 is SGHRS and CDR2 YFSETQ. The CDR3 nucleotides are TGCGCCAGCAGCCTAGACAGGGGCGCCCAAGAGACCCAGTACTTC. It encodes CASSLDRGAQETQYF. Filled out from reference TRBV5-1 and TRBJ2-5, the complete variable domain reads KAGVTQTPRYLIKTRGQQVTLSCSPISGHRSVSWYQQTPGQGLQFLFEYFSETQRNKGNFPGRFSGRQFSNSRSEMNVSTLELGDSALYLCASSLDRGAQETQYFGPGTRLLVL.

This clone was detected a few times. The genes are TRBV4-1 and TRBJ1-2; TRBD1 matches 8 bases. The germline V gene encodes CDR1 MGHRA and CDR2 YSYEKL. The CDR3 loop spans 18 amino acids. V trimming: 1 base; J trimming: 7 bases; junction bases outside the gene matches: 17. The CDR3 spells CASSQGPAGQAGQGGYTF. Here the CDR3 DNA reads TGCGCCAGCAGCCAAGGACCCGCGGGACAGGCCGGGCAGGGTGGCTACACCTTC.

The J gene is TRBJ2-5, the V gene TRBV20-1; D is unclear. The CDR3 consists of 11 residues. Per germline, CDR1 DFQATT and CDR2 SNEGSKA (reference sequence). V lost 0 bases and J lost 5, with 4 bases in between. CDR3 in DNA: TGCAGTGCTAGAGATCCGGAGACCCAGTACTTC. This encodes CSARDPETQYF.

The rearrangement links TRBV11-2 to TRBJ2-3, with TRBD2 matching 13 bases. The CDR3 extends over 17 amino acids. Germline CDR1 reads SGHAT; CDR2 reads FQNNGV. J lost 4 bases, V lost 4 bases, and 8 bases had no gene match. CDR3 in amino acids: CASSSRLAGGWADTQYF. The CDR3 coding sequence is TGTGCCAGCAGCTCCCGACTAGCGGGAGGTTGGGCAGATACGCAGTATTTT.

This chain connects TRBV28 to TRBJ2-1, with D perhaps matching TRBD2 (6 bases). The length of the CDR3 is 15 residues. Trimming left V 6 bases short and J 4 bases short, with 16 bases between. In germline, CDR1 is MDHEN, CDR2 SYDVKM. The DNA of the CDR3 is TGTGCCAGCAGAAAGGTAGCGGCACATTACAATGAGCAGTTCTTC. Its protein product is CASRKVAAHYNEQFF. Filled out from reference TRBV28 and TRBJ2-1, the complete variable domain reads DVKVTQSSRYLVKRTGEKVFLECVQDMDHENMFWYRQDPGLGLRLIYFSYDVKMKEKGDIPEGYSVSREKKERFSLILESASTNQTSMYLCASRKVAAHYNEQFFGPGTRLTVL.

This chain uses TRBV4-3 with TRBJ2-7; TRBD2 matches at 8 bases. This CDR3 comprises 15 residues. Germline V gene sequence: CDR1 LGHNA, CDR2 YSLEER. The ends lost 0 bases at V and 0 bases at J; junction bases unmatched: 1. CDR3 amino acids: CASSQDREGSYEQYF. The CDR3 DNA is TGCGCCAGCAGCCAAGATCGGGAGGGCTCCTACGAGCAGTACTTC.

This chain links TRBV9 with TRBJ2-7, with TRBD2 identical over 9 bases. The CDR3 is made up of 18 amino acids. The germline V gene encodes CDR1 SGDLS and CDR2 YYNGEE. V lost 0 bases, J lost 0 bases, and 10 bases stayed unmatched. The CDR3 nucleotides are TGTGCCAGCAGCGTAGATCTAGCGGGGAGGGAATCCTCCTACGAGCAGTACTTC. Encoded protein: CASSVDLAGRESSYEQYF. Combining the CDR3 with reference TRBV9 and TRBJ2-7 gives the whole variable domain DSGVTQTPKHLITATGQRVTLRCSPRSGDLSVYWYQQSLDQGLQFLIQYYNGEERAKGNILERFSAQQFPDLHSELNLSSLELGDSALYFCASSVDLAGRESSYEQYFGPGTRLTVT.